The 30 T cell receptor beta chains below all came from one sample that was sequenced in a study of Graves' ophthalmopathy and Graves' hyperthyroidism. Amplification from RNA transcripts yielded the TCR beta CDR3 regions. First-round RT-PCR with HTBI primers preceded a second-round multiplex PCR. TCRdb independently ran MiXCR on the multiplex PCR reads; one entry per CDR3 protein. The data show over 650,000 distinct CDR3 sequences, with about 40% seen just once and roughly 3% held by the top ten. Material for sequencing was peripheral blood. These TCRs come from an adult man with Graves' ophthalmopathy.

Concerning this clonotype itself: A junction end diverges from the germline sequence, so it may reflect a read error. This chain connects TRBV19 to TRBJ2-7; 9 bases are a match to TRBD2. Germline values: CDR1 LNHDA, CDR2 SQIVND (reference sequence). This CDR3 has 15 amino acids. The CDR3 DNA reads as TGTGCCGGTAGTATGTGGCGGGAGGGCCGCGACGAGCAGTACTTC. Translating gives CAGSMWREGRDEQYF.

Points on this clonotype: One base away lies a much larger clone, so this may be a sequencing read error. The genes are TRBV7-9 and TRBJ2-5, with D perhaps TRBD2 (5 bases). The CDR3 extends over 15 amino acids. The germline V gene has CDR1 SEHNR and CDR2 FQNEAQ (reference sequence). V was cut by 4 bases and J by 1 base, with 13 bases left in between. The CDR3 bases are TGTGCCAGCAGCTCCCCTGTGGGAGTCCAAGAGACCCAGTACTTC. Protein product: CASSSPVGVQETQYF.

The chain uses TRBV7-2 and TRBJ2-7; 8 bases line up with TRBD2. V lost 4 bases, J lost 3 bases, and 11 bases stayed unmatched. In germline, CDR1 is SGHTA, CDR2 FQGNSA. The CDR3 is 16 amino acids. For the CDR3, the DNA is TGTGCCAGCAGCTCTGGTGGGGCGGGGGGCGTCTACGAGCAGTACTTC. Translated: CASSSGGAGGVYEQYF.

This clonotype was recorded at least ten times. The chain couples TRBV10-3 to TRBJ2-7, with D perhaps being TRBD1 or TRBD2 (5 bases each). V was clipped by 6 bases and J by 0 bases, with 15 bases between them. Germline CDR1 is ENHRY and CDR2 is SYGVKD. The CDR3 has 15 residues. CDR3 bases: TGTGCCATCAGCCCGACAGTCGGGGTCTCCTACGAGCAGTACTTC. Its protein product is CAISPTVGVSYEQYF.

The chain employs TRBV29-1 and TRBJ1-5; weak D call: TRBD1 (5 bases). The CDR3 extends over 11 amino acids. The V gene lost 8 bases and the J gene lost 7 bases, with 12 bases spanning the gap. The germline CDR1 and CDR2 sequences are SQVTM and ANQGSEA. CDR3 nucleotides: TGCAGCTTAGGGGATCACCAGCCCCAGCATTTT. Protein: CSLGDHQPQHF.

This clonotype was detected a few times. The J gene is TRBJ2-7, the V gene TRBV2, with TRBD1 as a possible D gene (6 bases). V lost 0 bases and J lost 1, with 10 bases in between. In germline, CDR1 is SNHLY, CDR2 FYNNEI. The CDR3 length is 15 residues. CDR3 sequence reads: CASSEAGRGSYEQYF. CDR3 nucleotides: TGTGCCAGCAGTGAAGCGGGTAGGGGGTCCTACGAGCAGTACTTC.

This clonotype was found a few times. This chain connects TRBV25-1 to TRBJ2-1, with TRBD1 identical over 8 bases. This CDR3 comprises 16 residues. Germline assignment: CDR1 MGHDK and CDR2 SYGVNS. V dropped 6 bases and J dropped 7; count of bases not matched to a gene: 14. The CDR3, as DNA: TGTGCCAGCAGGCTGAAGTGGACAGGGACGTCGAATGAGCAGTTCTTC. Protein: CASRLKWTGTSNEQFF.

The table lists this clonotype with many counts. The chain has TRBV12-3 or TRBV12-4 and TRBJ2-7; 10 bases line up with TRBD1. The CDR3 runs 16 residues. Trimming removed 5 bases from V and 3 bases from J; junction bases left unmatched: 10. The CDR3 here is CASSRGQGSGRYEQYF. Written as DNA, the CDR3 is TGTGCCAGCAGTCGGGGACAGGGGTCCGGACGCTACGAGCAGTACTTC.

This clonotype was counted between two and nine times. The chain has TRBV5-1 and TRBJ2-2; D not certain. V was trimmed by 0 bases and J by 5 bases, leaving 11 bases between them. This CDR3 has 15 residues. Germline V lookup: CDR1 SGHRS, CDR2 YFSETQ. The CDR3 loop reads CASSLASSFTGELFF. CDR3 DNA: TGCGCCAGCAGCTTGGCTAGTTCATTTACCGGGGAGCTGTTTTTT.

The V and J genes are TRBV29-1 and TRBJ1-1; D might be TRBD1 (6 bases). The length of the CDR3 is 13 residues. V lost 8 bases and J 3 bases, leaving 16 bases between the germline ends. The germline V gene encodes CDR1 SQVTM and CDR2 ANQGSEA. This CDR3 is CSLEQGSYTEAFF. The CDR3, as DNA: TGCAGCTTAGAGCAGGGGTCTTACACTGAAGCTTTCTTT.

This clonotype was seen a few times. The chain uses TRBV19 and TRBJ2-7; a possible D gene is TRBD2 (5 bases). The V gene's germline CDR1 is LNHDA and CDR2 SQIVND (reference sequence). The CDR3 contains 14 residues. V lost 2 bases to trimming and J lost 2 bases, with 10 bases between them. CDR3 DNA sequence: TGTGCCAGTAGTATATCAGAGGGCCCCTACGAGCAGTACTTC. Its translation: CASSISEGPYEQYF.

The chain carries TRBV7-2 and TRBJ2-7; D remains ambiguous. This CDR3 is built from 15 residues. V lost 2 bases to trimming and J lost 7 bases, with 18 bases between them. CDR1 is SGHTA, CDR2 FQGNSA, per germline. Here the CDR3 reads CASSLIGASSGEQYF. The CDR3 bases are TGTGCCAGCAGCTTAATTGGAGCGTCTTCCGGGGAGCAGTACTTC.

J is TRBJ2-5 and V is TRBV29-1; no firm D call. In germline, CDR1 is SQVTM, CDR2 ANQGSEA. This CDR3 has 11 residues. The germline V and J ends were trimmed by 6 bases and 2 bases, with 7 bases remaining between them. This CDR3 is CSVTPQETQYF. For the CDR3, the DNA is TGCAGCGTGACACCTCAAGAGACCCAGTACTTC.

The chain uses TRBV30 and TRBJ1-3; D is possibly TRBD1 (5 bases). Germline assignment: CDR1 GTSNPN and CDR2 SVGIG (reference sequence). Trimming left V 8 bases short and J 0 bases short, with 11 bases between. CDR3 length equals 13 residues. CDR3 sequence (DNA): TGTGCCGGGACGACAGTCTCTGGAAACACCATATATTTT. This gives the protein CAGTTVSGNTIYF. Full variable domain (remainder filled in from reference TRBV30 and TRBJ1-3): SQTIHQWPATLVQPVGSPLSLECTVEGTSNPNLYWYRQAAGRGLQLLFYSVGIGQISSEVPQNLSASRPQDRQFILSSKKLLLSDSGFYLCAGTTVSGNTIYFGEGSWLTVV.

The chain couples TRBV30 to TRBJ2-5; unclear D gene. Trimming took 2 bases from V and 0 from J, leaving 7 bases between them. The CDR3 consists of 13 residues. Looked up from germline, CDR1 is GTSNPN and CDR2 is SVGIG (reference sequence). In nucleotides, the CDR3 is TGTGCCTGGAGTTCGGTGTACCAAGAGACCCAGTACTTC. Translation gives CAWSSVYQETQYF.

This clonotype has ten or more counts. V and J are TRBV29-1 and TRBJ1-5, with a possible D match to TRBD1 (6 bases). The V gene lost 4 bases and the J gene lost 0 bases, with 10 bases spanning the gap. This CDR3 region has 14 residues. Germline lookup yields CDR1 SQVTM and CDR2 ANQGSEA. The CDR3 sequence is CSVGGGDSNQPQHF. The DNA of the CDR3 is TGCAGCGTTGGAGGGGGTGATAGCAATCAGCCCCAGCATTTT.

This clonotype has ten or more counts. The rearrangement links TRBV10-3 to TRBJ2-5, with 7 bases matching TRBD2. CDR3 size: 17 residues. Germline-derived CDR1 and CDR2 are ENHRY and SYGVKD. J gave up 5 bases and V 3 bases, and 15 bases lay outside the gene matches. The CDR3 coding sequence is TGTGCCATCAGTGAACGTTCAGCGGGGACCCCCCGGGAGACCCAGTACTTC. This gives the protein CAISERSAGTPRETQYF.

The chain's CDR3 is CAAATGVYGYTF. The DNA for the CDR3 is TGTGCCGCAGCGACGGGGGTCTATGGCTACACCTTC. The chain links TRBV15 to TRBJ1-2; possibly TRBD1 for D (5 bases). This CDR3 comprises 12 residues. Deletions cut 11 bases from V and 4 bases from J, with 14 bases between. Germline CDR1 is LNHNV and CDR2 is YYDKDF (reference sequence).

This clonotype was counted at least ten times. The chain is built from TRBV7-6 and TRBJ1-6; tentative D call: TRBD1 (5 bases). The CDR3 consists of 15 residues. Looked up from germline, CDR1 is SGHVS and CDR2 is FNYEAQ. Trimming took off 5 bases at V and 6 bases at J, with 14 bases between the two ends. CDR3 protein: CASSRAAGFNSPLHF. The CDR3 DNA reads as TGTGCCAGCAGCAGAGCCGCAGGGTTTAATTCACCCCTCCACTTT.

In the case of this clonotype: One end of the junction is discordant with germline, which a read error may explain. The chain uses TRBV7-8 and TRBJ2-5, with 7 bases aligning to TRBD1. The CDR3 runs to 15 residues. Germline V gene sequence: CDR1 SGHVS, CDR2 FQNEAQ. The CDR3 is CASSQARGPWETRYF. The CDR3 region has the DNA TGTGCCAGCAGCCAAGCGAGGGGGCCATGGGAGACCCGGTACTTC.

Only a few counts were recorded for this clonotype. J is TRBJ2-7 and V is TRBV13; D is unresolved. Trimming stripped 5 bases from V and 3 bases from J, with 17 bases between. CDR1 is PRHDT and CDR2 is FYEKMQ in the germline V gene (reference sequence). This CDR3 is 15 amino acids long. The CDR3: CASSPSPFLSYEQYF. The CDR3 nucleotides are TGTGCCAGCAGCCCAAGCCCCTTTTTGAGCTACGAGCAGTACTTC.

This clonotype was seen repeatedly, ten times or more. V and J are TRBV11-2 and TRBJ1-5, with 8 bases that match TRBD1. Germline CDR1 is SGHAT and CDR2 is FQNNGV. The CDR3 length is 18 residues. Unmatched junction bases numbered 14, after V lost 6 bases and J lost 1 base. CDR3 region: CASRHGTGGHLSNQPQHF. The CDR3 DNA reads TGTGCCAGCAGACATGGGACAGGAGGACATCTAAGCAATCAGCCCCAGCATTTT.

The sample holds a few counts of this clonotype. J is TRBJ1-1 and V is TRBV4-2; maybe TRBD1 (6 bases). The germline V gene encodes CDR1 LGHNA and CDR2 YNFKEQ. Trimming removed 0 bases from V and 3 bases from J, with 17 bases in between. CDR3 length: 17 residues. DNA for the CDR3: TGTGCCAGCAGCCAAGATCGAAGTGCGAGGGGGGACACTGAAGCTTTCTTT. This codes for CASSQDRSARGDTEAFF.

This clonotype was detected only once. J is TRBJ2-7 and V is TRBV9; tentatively, D is TRBD1 or TRBD2 (6 bases each). This CDR3 has 14 amino acids. Looked up from germline, CDR1 is SGDLS and CDR2 is YYNGEE. Trimming took 7 bases from V and 4 from J, leaving 18 bases between them. The CDR3 bases are TGTGCCAGCTCACCGGGGGACAACCGATACGAGCAGTACTTC. Protein sequence: CASSPGDNRYEQYF.

In its sample, this clonotype was seen a few times. A read error may be the cause here, since a much bigger clone is one base away. The conserved phenylalanine or tryptophan is not found at the CDR3 terminus, so this likely reflects a read error. This chain connects TRBV2 to TRBJ1-2; D remains ambiguous. Germline V gene lookup returns CDR1 SNHLY and CDR2 FYNNEI. V dropped 7 bases and J dropped 9 bases, with 18 bases sitting between them. The CDR3 has 13 amino acids. CDR3 amino acids: CASIPKGRARYTV. CDR3 nucleotides: TGTGCCAGCATTCCTAAAGGGAGGGCACGCTACACCGTC.

A remark on this clonotype: This may be a read error: a much more frequent sequence differs by one nucleotide. V gene TRBV20-1 combines with J gene TRBJ1-3; D gene unclear. The germline V and J ends were trimmed by 6 bases and 2 bases, with 14 bases remaining between them. CDR1 is DFQATT, CDR2 SNEGSKA, per germline (reference sequence). CDR3 length equals 14 residues. The CDR3 is CSAPEVGTGNTIYF. CDR3 sequence (DNA): TGCAGTGCCCCGGAGGTGGGGACTGGAAACACCATATATTTT.

The J gene is TRBJ2-5, the V gene TRBV2; 11 bases are a match to TRBD1. The CDR3 length is 16 residues. Germline trimming cut 8 bases from V and 0 bases from J; bases unmatched to any gene: 8. Germline CDR1 is SNHLY and CDR2 is FYNNEI. CDR3 protein: CASSLTDRGHQETQYF. The CDR3 DNA reads TGTGCCAGCTCACTTACGGACAGGGGGCACCAAGAGACCCAGTACTTC.

The chain uses TRBV7-9 and TRBJ1-2, with 7 bases aligning to TRBD1. Germline lookup yields CDR1 SEHNR and CDR2 FQNEAQ (reference sequence). The trim removed 8 bases at V and 5 bases at J, leaving 20 bases unmatched. This CDR3 is 17 amino acids long. The CDR3 DNA follows: TGTGCCAGCTCACCACCTAGGACAGGCCTACTGGGGTATGGCTACACCTTC. This sequence encodes CASSPPRTGLLGYGYTF.

The sample holds many counts of this clonotype. One junction end does not reproduce the germline sequence, and a read error may be involved. V is TRBV10-3 and J is TRBJ2-7, with TRBD2 matching over 12 bases. The CDR3 consists of 13 residues. Germline V gene data show CDR1 as ENHRY and CDR2 as SYGVKD. In nucleotides, the CDR3 is TGTGCCAGCAGTCCTAGCGGGGGGGCCCGGGAGTACTTC. Its protein is CASSPSGGAREYF.

The V gene is TRBV15, the J gene TRBJ1-2; 7 bases line up with TRBD1. Per germline, CDR1 LNHNV and CDR2 YYDKDF (reference sequence). The CDR3 extends over 14 amino acids. V lost 3 bases and J lost 3; bases outside the gene matches: 4. CDR3 nucleotides: TGTGCCACCAGCAGCGGGGACAGTGACTATGGCTACACCTTC. Translating it yields CATSSGDSDYGYTF.